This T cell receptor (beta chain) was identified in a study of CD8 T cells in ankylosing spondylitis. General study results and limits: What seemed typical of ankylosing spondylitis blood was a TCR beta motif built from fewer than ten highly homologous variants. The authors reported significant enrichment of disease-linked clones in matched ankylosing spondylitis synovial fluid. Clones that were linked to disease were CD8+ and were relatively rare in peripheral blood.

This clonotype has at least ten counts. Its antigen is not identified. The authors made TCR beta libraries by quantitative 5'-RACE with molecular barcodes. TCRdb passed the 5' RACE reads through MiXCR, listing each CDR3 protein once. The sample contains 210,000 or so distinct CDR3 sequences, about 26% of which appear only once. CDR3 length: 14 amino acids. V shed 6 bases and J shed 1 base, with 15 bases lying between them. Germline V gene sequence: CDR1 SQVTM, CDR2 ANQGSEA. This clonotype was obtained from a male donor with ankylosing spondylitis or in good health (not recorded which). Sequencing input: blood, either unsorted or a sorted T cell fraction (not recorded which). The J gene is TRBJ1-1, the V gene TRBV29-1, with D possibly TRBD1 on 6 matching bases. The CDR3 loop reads CSVTAGVANTEAFF. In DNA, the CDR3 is TGCAGCGTGACCGCAGGGGTGGCGAACACTGAAGCTTTCTTT.